This T cell receptor (beta chain) was recovered during a study of graft-versus-host responses after intestinal transplantation. Study-level background: Each recipient received anti-thymocyte globulin induction, then tacrolimus and steroids for 2 to 3 years.

There are 14 residues in the CDR3. Germline CDR1 SGHKS, CDR2 YYEKEE (reference sequence). V lost 4 bases and J lost 4; bases outside the gene matches: 8. Comment on this clone: Its antigen is unidentified.

TCRdb's copy holds only in-frame clones and misses some; the assay was immunoSEQ multiplex PCR. Here the sample spans around 99,000 clones, roughly 86% being singletons. Study results and caveats: Graft-versus-host to host-versus-graft clonal ratios in allografts were high in patients with graft-donor T cell macrochimerism. Early declines in HvG clones that occurred post-transplant were associated with peak circulating GvH clone levels.

The sequence was collected from a human donor who was the organ donor for an intestinal transplant. The starting material was unstimulated CD4+ T cells sorted from spleen or lymph node cells, obtained before transplant. The chain uses TRBV5-5 and TRBJ2-7, with 7 bases identical to TRBD1. The CDR3 loop reads CASSLGTVLYEQYF. CDR3 DNA: TGTGCCAGCAGCCTGGGGACAGTTTTGTACGAGCAGTACTTC.